This TCR beta chain is from a study of T-cell reconstitution after alpha-beta-depleted transplantation in children. The germline gives CDR1 MNHEY, CDR2 SVGAGI. The V end was cut by 11 bases, the J end by 1 base, with 15 bases between. This CDR3 spans 15 amino acids. Preparation of the TCRbeta library involved a method that used unique molecular identifiers. One entry per CDR3 protein, called by TCRdb with MiXCR from the PCR reads. The sample includes roughly 500,000 distinct CDR3 sequences, about 33% of them seen just once. Sequences were derived from PBMCs from the stem cell graft donor, sampled from the stem cell graft. This chain links TRBV6-5 with TRBJ1-6; D unclear. The clonotype was recovered from a human donor who donated a stem cell graft to a child with aplastic anemia. The CDR3, as DNA: TGTGCCTCCGGGAGAACTCGGTCCTATAATTCACCCCTCCACTTT. This encodes CASGRTRSYNSPLHF.